The 9 T cell receptor beta chains below come from one sample, sequenced in a study of blood T cells in healthy people across ages (dated by TCRdb to about 2015). The method was 5' RACE. The sequencer listed for this sample is Illumina HiSeq 2500. The second PCR ran for roughly 7 to 11 cycles and used a J-beta primer mix along with a sample-barcoded 5' primer. The public reads were reanalyzed by TCRdb: fastp trimming at Q25, MiXCR alignment, in-frame beta chains only. Every distinct CDR3 protein forms one entry, paired with its most common genes and DNA. The sample contains about 750,000 distinct CDR3 sequences, approximately 53% of them found a single time. Together, the top ten hold 40% to 50% of the sample. Sequenced sample: blood. Receptors were obtained from an elderly man in good health.

A few counts support this clonotype. V is TRBV12-3 or TRBV12-4 and J is TRBJ2-7, with TRBD1 matching 7 bases. This CDR3 region has 15 residues. V gave up 5 bases and J gave up 1 base; unmatched junction bases: 8. The CDR3 region is CASSARQGWSYEQYF. As DNA, the CDR3 is TGTGCCAGCAGTGCCCGACAGGGATGGTCCTACGAGCAGTACTTC.

The J gene is TRBJ1-2, the V gene TRBV7-2; D not resolved. This CDR3 has 14 amino acids. The germline V gene encodes CDR1 SGHTA and CDR2 FQGNSA. V was trimmed by 5 bases and J by 8 bases, leaving 18 bases between them. CDR3 sequence reads: CASSPGMRSGGYTF. The CDR3 DNA is TGTGCCAGCAGCCCCGGGATGAGATCGGGGGGCTACACCTTC.

The CDR3 loop is CASSLGQAATEKLFF. The CDR3 DNA sequence: TGTGCCAGCAGCCTTGGGCAGGCCGCGACGGAAAAACTGTTTTTT. The chain recombines TRBV7-2 with TRBJ1-4; D not resolved. This CDR3 is 15 amino acids long. V lost 5 bases to trimming and J lost 8 bases, with 18 bases between them. The germline CDR1 and CDR2 sequences are SGHTA and FQGNSA.

The chain has TRBV10-1 and TRBJ2-3; 12 nucleotides match TRBD2. V was pared by 4 bases and J by 14 bases, with 13 bases of the junction left unmatched. CDR1 WNHNN and CDR2 SYGVQD come from the germline V gene (reference sequence). The CDR3 spans 15 residues. CDR3 nucleotides: TGCGCCAGCAGTGCACTAGCGGGAGGCGACAGATACGCGTATTTT. Its protein product is CASSALAGGDRYAYF.

In this sample, this clonotype turned up a few times. The gene calls are TRBV25-1 and TRBJ2-7; the match to TRBD1 covers 10 bases. CDR1 MGHDK and CDR2 SYGVNS come from the germline V gene. The CDR3 spans 22 residues. V dropped 2 bases and J dropped 7; count of bases not matched to a gene: 29. The CDR3 sequence is CASSELPLAPRPGQGTLREQYF. CDR3 DNA: TGTGCCAGCAGTGAACTTCCCCTCGCCCCGCGCCCGGGACAGGGGACCTTAAGGGAGCAGTACTTC.

This clonotype has only one observation. V is TRBV9 and J is TRBJ2-2; no reliable D call. This CDR3 is built from 16 residues. With 0 bases removed from V and 1 base from J, the gap between germline ends came to 10 bases. Per the germline V gene, CDR1 is SGDLS and CDR2 is YYNGEE. CDR3 DNA sequence: TGTGCCAGCAGCGTAGACCTAAAGATGAACACCGGGGAGCTGTTTTTT. The encoded protein is CASSVDLKMNTGELFF. Supplemented by reference TRBV9 and TRBJ2-2, the full variable domain reads DSGVTQTPKHLITATGQRVTLRCSPRSGDLSVYWYQQSLDQGLQFLIQYYNGEERAKGNILERFSAQQFPDLHSELNLSSLELGDSALYFCASSVDLKMNTGELFFGEGSRLTVL.

This clonotype was observed once. This chain links TRBV15 with TRBJ2-3; D may be TRBD2 (6 bases). The germline gives CDR1 LNHNV, CDR2 YYDKDF (reference sequence). The V end lost 3 bases, the J end lost 1 base, and 14 bases lay between the germline ends. This CDR3 contains 16 residues. The CDR3 DNA sequence: TGTGCCACCAGCAGTGGAGGGGCATTCGGCACAGATACGCAGTATTTT. It translates to CATSSGGAFGTDTQYF. The entire variable domain, with the rest obtained from reference TRBV15 and TRBJ2-3, is as follows: DAMVIQNPRYQVTQFGKPVTLSCSQTLNHNVMYWYQQKSSQAPKLLFHYYDKDFNNEADTPDNFQSRRPNTSFCFLDIRSPGLGDTAMYLCATSSGGAFGTDTQYFGPGTRLTVL.

This clonotype was seen just once. CDR3 nucleotide sequence: TGTGCCAGCAGTTTTGCGGGAGGGGCGTGCGAGCAGTACTTC. Its translation: CASSFAGGACEQYF. This rearrangement joins TRBV27 to TRBJ2-7, with 9 bases fitting TRBD2. The junction had 6 bases not matched to a gene; V was cut back by 3 bases and J by 6 bases. The CDR3 is 14 residues long. The V gene's germline CDR1 is MNHEY and CDR2 SMNVEV (reference sequence).

This chain joins TRBV18 and TRBJ2-5; possibly TRBD2 for D (6 bases). Germline CDR1 KGHSH, CDR2 LQKENI. The V gene lost 4 bases and the J gene lost 2 bases, with 17 bases spanning the gap. This CDR3 comprises 16 residues. The CDR3 region is CASSQLADSVQETQYF. The CDR3 DNA follows: TGTGCCAGCTCACAATTAGCGGATTCTGTTCAAGAGACCCAGTACTTC.